Listed here are 5 T cell receptor beta chains from one sample, sequenced in a study of T cell responses to AZD1222 COVID-19 vaccine. Clones were read by immunoSEQ multiplex PCR, and TCRdb kept only the in-frame ones, dropping some. This sample yields approximately 140,000 clones, of which more than 85% are seen a single time; 3.5% to 4.5% belongs to the top ten. The sequencing here drew on peripheral blood, taken 28 days after the second AZD1222 dose. These receptors all stem from an adult who received the AZD1222 COVID-19 vaccine.

This chain joins TRBV7-9 and TRBJ2-2; D gene ambiguous. Trimming left V 1 base short and J 11 bases short, with 5 bases between. The CDR3 length is 11 residues. Germline V lookup: CDR1 SEHNR, CDR2 FQNEAQ (reference sequence). CDR3 coding DNA: TGTGCCAGCAGCTTAGAGGTAGAGCTGTTTTTT. Translation gives CASSLEVELFF.

The chain combines TRBV7-9 with TRBJ2-7; 8 bases agree with TRBD2. Per germline, CDR1 SEHNR and CDR2 FQNEAQ (reference sequence). Trimming took 2 bases from V and 3 from J; bases not matched to a gene: 6. CDR3 length: 15 amino acids. CDR3: CASSLSRAGDYEQYF. CDR3 DNA: TGTGCCAGCAGCTTAAGTCGAGCGGGGGACTACGAGCAGTACTTC.

The V call is TRBV5-4, the J call TRBJ2-1; the D gene is possibly TRBD2 (7 bases). Looked up from germline, CDR1 is SGHNT and CDR2 is YYREEE (reference sequence). Deletions cut 0 bases from V and 8 bases from J, with 18 bases between. CDR3 size: 16 residues. The CDR3 nucleotides are TGTGCCAGCAGCTTGGAATGGGGGGGCGGGTCGGATGAGCAGTTCTTC. This sequence encodes CASSLEWGGGSDEQFF. Supplemented by reference TRBV5-4 and TRBJ2-1, the full variable domain reads ETGVTQSPTHLIKTRGQQVTLRCSSQSGHNTVSWYQQALGQGPQFIFQYYREEENGRGNFPPRFSGLQFPNYSSELNVNALELDDSALYLCASSLEWGGGSDEQFFGPGTRLTVL.

The chain has TRBV27 and TRBJ1-2, with D hard to call. This CDR3 region has 16 residues. The V end lost 7 bases, the J end lost 0 bases, and 18 bases lay between the germline ends. Looked up from germline, CDR1 is MNHEY and CDR2 is SMNVEV (reference sequence). The CDR3 region is CASTRQEFSPNYGYTF. DNA for the CDR3: TGTGCCAGCACCCGCCAGGAGTTCTCCCCTAACTATGGCTACACCTTC.

The chain's CDR3 is CASSSRLAGPDNEQFF. CDR3 sequence (DNA): TGTGCCAGCAGCTCCCGACTAGCGGGGCCCGACAATGAGCAGTTCTTC. The J gene is TRBJ2-1, the V gene TRBV7-2; 11 bases match TRBD2. J was trimmed by 5 bases and V by 4 bases; bases with no gene match: 7. Per germline, CDR1 SGHTA and CDR2 FQGNSA. CDR3 size: 16 residues.